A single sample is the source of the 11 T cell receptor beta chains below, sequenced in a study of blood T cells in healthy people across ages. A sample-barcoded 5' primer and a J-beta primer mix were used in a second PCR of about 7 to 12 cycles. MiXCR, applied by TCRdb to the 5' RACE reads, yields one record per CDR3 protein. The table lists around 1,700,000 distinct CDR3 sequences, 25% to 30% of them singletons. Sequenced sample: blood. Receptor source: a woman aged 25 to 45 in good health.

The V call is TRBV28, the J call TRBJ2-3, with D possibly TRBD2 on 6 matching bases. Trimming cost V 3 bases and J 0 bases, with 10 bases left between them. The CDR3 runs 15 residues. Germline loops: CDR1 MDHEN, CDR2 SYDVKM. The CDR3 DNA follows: TGTGCCAGCAGTTTTGAGCGGGTTAGCACAGATACGCAGTATTTT. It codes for CASSFERVSTDTQYF.

The CDR3 DNA is TGTGCCACCAATTCCGGGAGCTCCTACAATGAGCAGTACTTC. Protein sequence: CATNSGSSYNEQYF. The chain carries TRBV15 and TRBJ2-4; TRBD2 might be the D (6 bases). V was clipped by 7 bases and J by 13 bases, with 23 bases between them. In germline, CDR1 is LNHNV, CDR2 YYDKDF (reference sequence). The CDR3 loop spans 14 amino acids.

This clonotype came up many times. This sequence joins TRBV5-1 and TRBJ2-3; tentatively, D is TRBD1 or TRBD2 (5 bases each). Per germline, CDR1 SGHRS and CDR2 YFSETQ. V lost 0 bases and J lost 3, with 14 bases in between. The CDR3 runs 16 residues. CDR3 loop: CASSLAGTELTDTQYF. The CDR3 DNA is TGCGCCAGCAGCTTGGCGGGGACGGAGCTTACAGATACGCAGTATTTT.

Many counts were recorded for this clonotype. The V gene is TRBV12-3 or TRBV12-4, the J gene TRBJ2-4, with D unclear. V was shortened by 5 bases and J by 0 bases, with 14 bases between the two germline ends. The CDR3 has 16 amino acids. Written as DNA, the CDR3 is TGTGCCAGCAGTCCCGCTCGAGGTTTAGCCAAAAACATTCAGTACTTC. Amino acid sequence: CASSPARGLAKNIQYF.

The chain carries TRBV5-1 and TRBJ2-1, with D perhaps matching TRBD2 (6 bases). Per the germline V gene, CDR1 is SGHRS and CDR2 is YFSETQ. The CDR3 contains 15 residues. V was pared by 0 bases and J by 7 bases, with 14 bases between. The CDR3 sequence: CASSLGGAPQNEQFF. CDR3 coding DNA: TGCGCCAGCAGCTTGGGCGGGGCACCGCAAAATGAGCAGTTCTTC.

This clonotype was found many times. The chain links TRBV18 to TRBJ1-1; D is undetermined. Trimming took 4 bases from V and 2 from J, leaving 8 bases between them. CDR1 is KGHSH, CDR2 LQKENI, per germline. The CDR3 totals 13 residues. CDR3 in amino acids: CASSREINTEAFF. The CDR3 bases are TGTGCCAGCTCACGGGAGATCAACACTGAAGCTTTCTTT.

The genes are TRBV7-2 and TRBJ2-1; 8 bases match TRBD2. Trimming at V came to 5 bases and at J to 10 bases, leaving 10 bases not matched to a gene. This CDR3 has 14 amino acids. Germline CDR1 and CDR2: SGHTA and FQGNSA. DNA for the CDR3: TGTGCCAGCAGCCCTTTAGCGGGATCAGGGGAGCAGTTCTTC. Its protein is CASSPLAGSGEQFF.

The CDR3 sequence: CASIMVIAGAGELFF. The DNA for the CDR3 is TGTGCCAGCATCATGGTGATAGCGGGGGCCGGGGAGCTGTTTTTT. The J gene is TRBJ2-2, the V gene TRBV2; 9 bases are a match to TRBD2. Germline CDR1 reads SNHLY; CDR2 reads FYNNEI. V dropped 7 bases and J dropped 6; count of bases not matched to a gene: 9. This CDR3 comprises 15 residues.

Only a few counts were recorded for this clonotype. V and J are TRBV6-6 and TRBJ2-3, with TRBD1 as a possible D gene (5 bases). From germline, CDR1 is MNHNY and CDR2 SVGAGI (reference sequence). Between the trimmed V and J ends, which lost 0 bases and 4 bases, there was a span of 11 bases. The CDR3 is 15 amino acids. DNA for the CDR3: TGTGCCAGCAGTTACTCGGTAGGGGAAGCAGATACGCAGTATTTT. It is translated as CASSYSVGEADTQYF.

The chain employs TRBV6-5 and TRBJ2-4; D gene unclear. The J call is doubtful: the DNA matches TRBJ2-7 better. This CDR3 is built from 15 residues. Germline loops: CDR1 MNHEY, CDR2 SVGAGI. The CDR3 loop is CASSPRAFGSYEQYF. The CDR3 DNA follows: TGTGCCAGCAGTCCTCGGGCCTTCGGGTCCTACGAGCAGTACTTC.

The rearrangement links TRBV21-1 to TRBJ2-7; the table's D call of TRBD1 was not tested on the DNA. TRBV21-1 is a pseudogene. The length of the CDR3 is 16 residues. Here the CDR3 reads CACSRAGGCGPVEQYF. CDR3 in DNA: TGTGCCTGCAGCAGGGCAGGGGGGTGTGGCCCCGTCGAGCAGTACTTC.